Listed below are T cell receptor beta chains from one sample, sequenced in a study of PD-1 blockade in mismatch repair-deficient tumors. Method: immunoSEQ multiplex PCR; TCRdb's copy keeps in-frame clones and lacks some. The table has over 30,000 clones, 65% to 85% seen once. The material was PBMCs, obtained 6 weeks after starting pembrolizumab. These receptors were obtained from an adult with mismatch repair-deficient cancer. Both conserved end residues are part of each CDR3. D genes are given only for firm matches. Clone size is shown for a subset of rows, as once, few, many or a class of expanded clone.

clone_size,j_call,d_call,v_call,cdr3_nt,cdr3_aa
NA,TRBJ2-5,NA,TRBV5-1,TGCGCCAGCCATCCCCAGGGTTCTCCCGGGGAGACCCAGTACTTC,CASHPQGSPGETQYF
NA,TRBJ1-2,NA,TRBV28,TGTGCCAGCAGCTCGAAACCGGTGCACTATGGCTACACCTTC,CASSSKPVHYGYTF
NA,TRBJ2-7,NA,TRBV19,TGTGCCAGTAGTATGCGGGACAGCTACGAGCAGTACTTC,CASSMRDSYEQYF
once,TRBJ1-3,TRBD1,TRBV29-1,TGCAGCGCCCTAGGGACAGCGAGCTCTGGAAACACCATATATTTT,CSALGTASSGNTIYF
NA,TRBJ1-6,NA,TRBV11-3,TGTGCCAGCAGCTTAGGAGGGAAATATTCACCCCTCCACTTT,CASSLGGKYSPLHF
NA,TRBJ1-1,NA,TRBV2,TGTGCCAGCAGTGCTGAGGGGAACACTGAAGCTTTCTTT,CASSAEGNTEAFF
NA,TRBJ2-5,NA,TRBV27,TGTGCCAGCAGTTTTTTACAAGAGACCCAGTACTTC,CASSFLQETQYF
NA,TRBJ2-7,NA,TRBV30,TGTGCCTCGACCTGGTGGGGACACTCCTACGAGCAGTACTTC,CASTWWGHSYEQYF
NA,TRBJ2-7,NA,TRBV7-9,TGTGCCAGCAGCTTAGTGGGTGGGCAGGAGCAGTACTTC,CASSLVGGQEQYF
NA,TRBJ1-3,NA,TRBV15,TGTGCCACCAGCATGACAAAAGGCTCTGGAAACACCATATATTTT,CATSMTKGSGNTIYF
NA,TRBJ1-5,NA,TRBV28,TGTGCCAGCAGTTTCCCGGATCAGCCCCAGCATTTT,CASSFPDQPQHF
few,TRBJ2-7,TRBD2,TRBV5-4,TGTGCCAGCAGCTTGGGACTAGCGGGCGACGAGCAGTACTTC,CASSLGLAGDEQYF
NA,TRBJ2-2,NA,TRBV5-4,TGTGCCAGCAGATTGGGGCTAGTCAACACCGGGGAGCTGTTTTTT,CASRLGLVNTGELFF
few,TRBJ2-2,TRBD1,TRBV7-9,TGTGCCAGCAGCTTCCAGGGGGCCGGGGAGCTGTTTTTT,CASSFQGAGELFF
NA,TRBJ1-1,NA,TRBV27,TGTGCCAGCGTCCAAACAGGCCGAATGAACACTGAAGCTTTCTTT,CASVQTGRMNTEAFF
NA,TRBJ2-3,NA,TRBV30,TGTGCCTGGAGTCCTATCGGGACTAGCACAGATACGCAGTATTTT,CAWSPIGTSTDTQYF
few,TRBJ2-7,TRBD2,TRBV30,TGTGCCTGGGCCCGACTAGCGGGGGGCTACGAGCAGTACTTC,CAWARLAGGYEQYF
NA,TRBJ2-7,NA,TRBV7-9,TGTGCCAGCAGCTTAAGCATCTACGAGCAGTACTTC,CASSLSIYEQYF
NA,TRBJ2-5,TRBD2,TRBV6-5,TGTGCCAGCAGGGGGCTAGCGGGACGGGAGACCCAGTACTTC,CASRGLAGRETQYF
NA,TRBJ2-3,TRBD2,TRBV5-1,TGCGCCAGCAGCTGGGGACTAGCGGAAAGCACAGATACGCAGTATTTT,CASSWGLAESTDTQYF
NA,TRBJ2-7,NA,TRBV11-2,TGTGCCAGCAGCTTACTAGGATTGAGGTCCTACGAGCAGTACTTC,CASSLLGLRSYEQYF
NA,TRBJ2-3,NA,TRBV18,TGTGCCAGCTCACCACCATCCCCAGCGAGAGATACGCAGTATTTT,CASSPPSPARDTQYF
NA,TRBJ2-6,TRBD1,TRBV6-1,TGTGCCAGCAGTGGGACTTGGGGACAGGGGGCGCATGGGGCCAACGTCCTGACTTTC,CASSGTWGQGAHGANVLTF
NA,TRBJ1-2,TRBD1,TRBV2,TGTGCCAGCAGTTCGGACAGGGTCCACTATGGCTACACCTTC,CASSSDRVHYGYTF
NA,TRBJ2-7,TRBD1,TRBV15,TGTGCCACCAGCAAACAGGGGGCGTCCTCCTACGAGCAGTACTTC,CATSKQGASSYEQYF
NA,TRBJ2-1,TRBD2,TRBV7-3,TGTGCCAGCAGGCTAGCGGGAGAAGCGAGTGAGCAGTTCTTC,CASRLAGEASEQFF
NA,TRBJ2-7,TRBD1,TRBV6-1,TGTGCCAGCAGCGCCCGGGACAGGGCTTCCTACGAGCAGTACTTC,CASSARDRASYEQYF
NA,TRBJ2-5,TRBD1,TRBV19,TGTGCCAGTAGTATGAACAGGGGAGAGACCCAGTACTTC,CASSMNRGETQYF
few,TRBJ2-7,TRBD1,TRBV5-5,TGTGCCAGCAGCTTAAGGGGCGGGGACAGGTTCCACGAGCAGTACTTC,CASSLRGGDRFHEQYF